The TCR beta chain under discussion was sequenced for a study of T cells in Graves' hyperthyroidism and ophthalmopathy. Whole-study results and caveats: Most thyroid clonotypes expanded above 0.001 appeared in blood too.

RNA transcripts provided the source from which TCR beta CDR3 regions were amplified. During a first-round RT-PCR of the TCR CDR3, the HTBI primer set was used. TCRdb re-analysed the multiplex PCR reads in MiXCR, keeping a single row per CDR3 protein. Of about 400,000 distinct CDR3 sequences in the sample, over 13% were seen once. The sample holds many counts of this clonotype. Antigen: not known. This CDR3 comprises 11 residues. Germline V gene data show CDR1 as ENHRY and CDR2 as SYGVKD. Between the trimmed V and J ends, which lost 4 bases and 1 base, there was a span of 1 base. Reasons for excluding patients were uncontrolled infection, other autoimmune disease, pregnancy or lactation. Fresh peripheral blood, roughly 9.3 ml, was the source of the PBMCs.

This chain joins TRBV10-3 and TRBJ2-5; D not certain. The sequence derives from a man aged 45 to 65 with Graves' ophthalmopathy. Specimen: blood. Here the CDR3 DNA reads TGTGCCATCAGTGTCCAAGAGACCCAGTACTTC. The encoded protein is CAISVQETQYF.